The 23 T cell receptor beta chains reported below all come from one sample, sequenced in a study of blood T cell repertoires in COVID-19. Measured with immunoSEQ multiplex PCR; TCRdb has only the in-frame clones, and not every one. The table records more than 200,000 clones, approximately 82% of them present only once. The specimen was peripheral blood. These receptors came from a woman in her fifties or sixties with acute or convalescent COVID-19.

This chain uses TRBV3-1 (or the pseudogene TRBV3-2) with TRBJ2-7; D remains unclear. The CDR3 has 13 residues. Germline V CDR1 and CDR2: LGHDT, YNNKEL (reference sequence). The ends were cut back, 4 bases at V and 2 bases at J, with 9 bases in the middle. CDR3 in DNA: TGTGCCAGCAGCCCAGCTGAGGCCTACGAGCAGTACTTC. Its translation: CASSPAEAYEQYF.

About this clone: Different DNA sequences within this sample yield the same CDR3. The V call is TRBV11-2, the J call TRBJ2-3; maybe TRBD1 (6 bases). V lost 6 bases and J lost 0, with 10 bases in between. Germline-derived CDR1 and CDR2 are SGHAT and FQNNGV. The CDR3 is made up of 14 amino acids. DNA for the CDR3: TGTGCCAGCAGTCCGAGGGGGAGCACAGATACGCAGTATTTT. Residues: CASSPRGSTDTQYF.

The rearrangement uses TRBV24-1 and TRBJ2-1, with a possible D match to TRBD2 (6 bases). Germline CDR1 reads KGHDR; CDR2 reads SFDVKD. CDR3 length: 13 amino acids. V lost 9 bases and J lost 1, with 9 bases in between. CDR3 nucleotide sequence: TGTGCCACCGGCCTAGCGTCCTACAATGAGCAGTTCTTC. The encoded protein is CATGLASYNEQFF.

The V call is TRBV28, the J call TRBJ1-5, with D unclear. CDR1 MDHEN and CDR2 SYDVKM come from the germline V gene. The CDR3 is made up of 15 amino acids. Trimming cost V 2 bases and J 7 bases, with 15 bases left between them. The CDR3 region is CASSLNGGVAQPQHF. Written as DNA, the CDR3 is TGTGCCAGCAGTTTAAACGGCGGGGTAGCCCAGCCCCAGCATTTT.

The chain uses TRBV12-3 or TRBV12-4 and TRBJ2-1; 8 nucleotides match TRBD2. This CDR3 spans 13 amino acids. V was clipped by 3 bases and J by 8 bases; unmatched bases: 3. CDR3 in DNA: TGTGCCAGCAGTTTCGCTAGCGGGCATGAGCAGTTCTTC. Residues: CASSFASGHEQFF.

The chain couples TRBV5-6 to TRBJ1-4; 9 bases map to TRBD1. The CDR3 loop spans 15 amino acids. Per germline, CDR1 SGHDT and CDR2 YYEEEE. J gave up 8 bases and V 4 bases, and 9 bases lay outside the gene matches. The CDR3 DNA reads TGTGCCAGCAGCGACGGACAGGGGAGGCGAGAAAAACTGTTTTTT. Translated: CASSDGQGRREKLFF.

The chain combines TRBV19 with TRBJ1-5; 7 nucleotides agree with TRBD1. V lost 8 bases, J lost 4 bases, and 5 bases stayed unmatched. Germline V gene sequence: CDR1 LNHDA, CDR2 SQIVND (reference sequence). CDR3 length equals 13 residues. The CDR3 DNA is TGTGCCAGTGGAGGGACAGTTAATCAGCCCCAGCATTTT. The encoded protein is CASGGTVNQPQHF. Full variable domain (rest looked up from reference TRBV19 and TRBJ1-5): DGGITQSPKYLFRKEGQNVTLSCEQNLNHDAMYWYRQDPGQGLRLIYYSQIVNDFQKGDIAEGYSVSREKKESFPLTVTSAQKNPTAFYLCASGGTVNQPQHFGDGTRLSIL.

This chain links TRBV27 with TRBJ1-1; weak D call: TRBD1 (5 bases). Per germline, CDR1 MNHEY and CDR2 SMNVEV (reference sequence). The length of the CDR3 is 19 residues. The V and J ends lost 1 base and 0 bases respectively, with 21 bases between them. This chain's CDR3 is CASSLYGGGGMVLNTEAFF. CDR3 sequence (DNA): TGTGCCAGCAGTTTATACGGGGGTGGGGGAATGGTTCTGAACACTGAAGCTTTCTTT.

This clone was found once. This chain links TRBV6-1 with TRBJ1-1, with D perhaps matching TRBD1 (6 bases). CDR1 MNHNS and CDR2 SASEGT come from the germline V gene. Trimming stripped 4 bases from V and 3 bases from J, with 18 bases between. The CDR3 is 16 amino acids. The CDR3 spells CASSGPVYRADTEAFF. The CDR3 DNA reads as TGTGCCAGCAGTGGCCCAGTCTACAGGGCGGACACTGAAGCTTTCTTT.

The rearrangement links TRBV27 to TRBJ1-1, with a weak D call TRBD1 (6 bases). Germline V gene data show CDR1 as MNHEY and CDR2 as SMNVEV (reference sequence). Trimming left V 1 base short and J 8 bases short, with 11 bases between. The CDR3 extends over 13 amino acids. The CDR3 is CASSLWVGTEAFF. CDR3 sequence (DNA): TGTGCCAGCAGTTTATGGGTCGGGACAGAAGCTTTCTTT.

This clone was recorded once. The chain uses TRBV10-3 and TRBJ2-1; D perhaps matches TRBD2 (6 bases). CDR3 length: 14 amino acids. Trimming stripped 6 bases from V and 3 bases from J, with 12 bases between. Germline loops: CDR1 ENHRY, CDR2 SYGVKD. CDR3 nucleotides: TGTGCCATCAGGGGCGAGACTAGCTACAATGAGCAGTTCTTC. Translation: CAIRGETSYNEQFF.

The chain combines TRBV21-1 with TRBJ1-5; TRBD1, as called in the table, went unchecked against the DNA. TRBV21-1 is given as a pseudogene. The CDR3 spans 17 residues. CDR3: CASSKDRGFGSNQPQHF. CDR3 DNA sequence: TGTGCCAGCAGCAAGGACAGGGGCTTTGGGAGCAATCAGCCCCAGCATTTT.

The V and J genes are TRBV6-1 and TRBJ1-5; D perhaps matches TRBD1 (6 bases). In germline, CDR1 is MNHNS, CDR2 SASEGT. Trimming stripped 2 bases from V and 6 bases from J, with 8 bases between. The CDR3 loop spans 13 amino acids. The CDR3 region has the DNA TGTGCCAGCAGTGAATTACAGGGTCAGCCCCAGCATTTT. Translated: CASSELQGQPQHF.

This clone has only a few counts. The chain has TRBV6-5 and TRBJ2-7; no reliable D call. This CDR3 is built from 14 residues. Trimming left V 0 bases short and J 2 bases short, with 8 bases between. Germline CDR1 MNHEY, CDR2 SVGAGI. The DNA of the CDR3 is TGTGCCAGCAGTTACTCTGAATTAGCCTACGAGCAGTACTTC. Translation: CASSYSELAYEQYF.

This clone was seen a handful of times. Here the CDR3 reads CASSEGTATGELFF. CDR3 nucleotide sequence: TGTGCCAGCAGTGAAGGGACAGCCACCGGGGAGCTGTTTTTT. This rearrangement joins TRBV2 to TRBJ2-2; a possible D gene is TRBD1 (6 bases). V lost 1 base, J lost 4 bases, and 7 bases lay in between. This CDR3 is built from 14 residues. Germline CDR1 and CDR2: SNHLY and FYNNEI.

The chain recombines TRBV18 with TRBJ1-2; 10 nucleotides line up with TRBD1. Trimming took 1 base from V and 7 from J; bases not matched to a gene: 6. The germline V gene encodes CDR1 KGHSH and CDR2 LQKENI. This CDR3 has 15 residues. The CDR3 bases are TGTGCCAGCTCACCACAGCCGGGACAGGGGTCTGGCTACACCTTC. Translating gives CASSPQPGQGSGYTF.

The chain employs TRBV20-1 and TRBJ2-7; D possibly corresponds to TRBD1 (6 bases). V was cut by 6 bases and J by 5 bases, with 11 bases left in between. This CDR3 is built from 11 residues. In germline, CDR1 is DFQATT, CDR2 SNEGSKA (reference sequence). CDR3 coding DNA: TGCAGTGCAAGCCAGGGGAACGAGCAGTACTTC. This encodes CSASQGNEQYF.

V is TRBV3-1 (or the pseudogene TRBV3-2) and J is TRBJ2-1, with 13 bases identical to TRBD2. Trimming at V came to 4 bases and at J to 7 bases, leaving 10 bases not matched to a gene. This CDR3 has 17 amino acids. Germline V CDR1 and CDR2: LGHDT, YNNKEL (reference sequence). CDR3: CASSLTLAGGDGNEQFF. DNA for the CDR3: TGTGCCAGCAGCCTGACACTAGCGGGAGGGGATGGGAATGAGCAGTTCTTC.

The chain joins TRBV6-5 to TRBJ1-3; TRBD1 aligns across 8 bases. The CDR3 extends over 14 amino acids. Germline loops: CDR1 MNHEY, CDR2 SVGAGI. The ends lost 8 bases at V and 0 bases at J; junction bases unmatched: 3. CDR3 bases: TGTGCCAGCGGGACAGGCTACTCTGGAAACACCATATATTTT. This codes for CASGTGYSGNTIYF.

V and J are TRBV6-5 and TRBJ1-1; D unclear. V lost 5 bases to trimming and J lost 3 bases, with 10 bases between them. CDR1 is MNHEY and CDR2 is SVGAGI in the germline V gene. The CDR3 length is 13 residues. The CDR3 reads CASSPALDTEAFF. CDR3 nucleotides: TGTGCCAGCAGTCCGGCGCTAGACACTGAAGCTTTCTTT.

V gene TRBV9 combines with J gene TRBJ2-2; TRBD2 agrees at 11 bases. Per germline, CDR1 SGDLS and CDR2 YYNGEE. V dropped 3 bases and J dropped 6; count of bases not matched to a gene: 4. CDR3 length equals 15 residues. CDR3 nucleotide sequence: TGTGCCAGCAGCGGTAGCGGGAGGGCCCCCGGGGAGCTGTTTTTT. Its protein product is CASSGSGRAPGELFF.

The chain recombines TRBV2 with TRBJ2-5, with D possibly matching TRBD1 (7 bases). CDR3 length: 13 residues. V dropped 6 bases and J dropped 5 bases, with 13 bases sitting between them. The germline V gene encodes CDR1 SNHLY and CDR2 FYNNEI. Here the CDR3 reads CASRSRGAETQYF. The CDR3 DNA reads as TGTGCCAGCAGGTCCAGGGGGGCGGAGACCCAGTACTTC.

The chain recombines TRBV6-6 with TRBJ2-7, with TRBD2 matching over 16 bases. Germline lookup yields CDR1 MNHNY and CDR2 SVGAGI (reference sequence). This CDR3 comprises 20 residues. V shed 5 bases and J 0 bases; nucleotides not matched to a gene: 13. The CDR3 is CASSHRAGTSGRADSYEQYF. CDR3 bases: TGTGCCAGCAGTCACCGTGCCGGGACTAGCGGGAGGGCCGACTCCTACGAGCAGTACTTC.